A selection of T cell receptor beta chains follows, all from one sample in a study of T cells in narcolepsy. Sequencing used immunoSEQ multiplex PCR; TCRdb keeps in-frame clones, though not all of them. Of around 30,000 clones in the sample, just under 80% were seen once. Sequenced material: CD45RA- memory CD4+ T cells from PBMCs. These receptors originate from a human donor with narcolepsy. The CDR3 runs from the conserved cysteine through the conserved F or W. Fields, in order: V gene, J gene, clone size, D gene, CDR3 DNA, CDR3 protein. A D gene is named only where the DNA matches it firmly. Rows may omit the clone size; those that give it use once, few, many or a size class.

>TRBV5-8|TRBJ2-6|NA|NA
TGTGCCAGCAGCTTTCGGGTCTCTGGGGCCAACGTCCTGACTTTC
CASSFRVSGANVLTF
>TRBV15|TRBJ2-7|few|NA
TGTGCCACCAGCAGAGATGGGGTCGAGCAGTACTTC
CATSRDGVEQYF
>TRBV19|TRBJ2-2|NA|TRBD1
TGTGCCAGTAGTATATTTGCGACAGGGACCGGGGAGCTGTTTTTT
CASSIFATGTGELFF
>TRBV29-1|TRBJ2-1|NA|TRBD2
TGCAGCGTTGAAGTCGGATCTAGCGGGGGTTACAATGAGCAGTTCTTC
CSVEVGSSGGYNEQFF
>TRBV6-5|TRBJ2-3|NA|NA
TGTGCCAGCAGTTTAACAGTGAGCACAGATACGCAGTATTTT
CASSLTVSTDTQYF
>TRBV11-3|TRBJ2-1|NA|NA
TGTGCCAGCAGCACCGTAGGAGGGGCGGGAGAGCAGTTCTTC
CASSTVGGAGEQFF
>TRBV19|TRBJ1-1|NA|TRBD1
TGTGCCAGTAGTCCCTCGGACAGGGTGAACACTGAAGCTTTCTTT
CASSPSDRVNTEAFF
>TRBV6-5|TRBJ1-2|NA|NA
TGTGCCAGCAGATCAGAAACTAACTATGGCTACACCTTC
CASRSETNYGYTF
>TRBV14|TRBJ2-5|NA|NA
TGTGCCAGCAGCCAGGGGGGAACACGCCAAGAGACCCAGTACTTC
CASSQGGTRQETQYF
>TRBV6-4|TRBJ2-1|NA|NA
TGTGCCAGCAGTGACTTGGAACGCGACAGCTCCTACAATGAGCAGTTCTTC
CASSDLERDSSYNEQFF
>TRBV2|TRBJ1-5|NA|NA
TGTGCCAGCAGTGAGGGACTGTGGCAGCCCCAGCATTTT
CASSEGLWQPQHF
>TRBV6-5|TRBJ2-3|NA|TRBD2
TGTGCCAGCGGGCTAGCGGGTAGCACAGATACGCAGTATTTT
CASGLAGSTDTQYF
>TRBV2|TRBJ2-7|NA|NA
TGTGCCAGCAACCCGGGCCAACCCCCCTACGAGCAGTACTTC
CASNPGQPPYEQYF
>TRBV15|TRBJ2-1|few|TRBD2
TGTGCCACCAGCGCCTGGGGCGGGGGGGCCATGGATGAGCAGTTCTTC
CATSAWGGGAMDEQFF
>TRBV11-2|TRBJ2-7|NA|TRBD2
TGTGCCAGCAGCCTTGGCAGTGGCGGGAGTAGATACGAGCAGTACTTC
CASSLGSGGSRYEQYF
>TRBV5-1|TRBJ1-1|NA|NA
TGCGCCAGCAGTCCAAATACAGCGAACACTGAAGCTTTCTTT
CASSPNTANTEAFF
>TRBV2|TRBJ2-7|NA|NA
TGTGCCAGCAGTGAACTCTCAATAAGGGGCTCCTACGAGCAGTACTTC
CASSELSIRGSYEQYF
>TRBV7-2|TRBJ1-2|NA|TRBD1
TGTGCCAGCAGCCGGCAAGGACAGGGGGCCGGTGGCTACACCTTC
CASSRQGQGAGGYTF
>TRBV5-1|TRBJ2-7|NA|TRBD2
TGCGCCAGCAGCTCTGTAGCGGGGACGGCCGAGCAGTACTTC
CASSSVAGTAEQYF
>TRBV5-6|TRBJ1-5|NA|TRBD1
TGTGCCAGCAGCCCTGGGGACAGGGGGAATCAGCCCCAGCATTTT
CASSPGDRGNQPQHF
>TRBV11-3|TRBJ2-2|NA|TRBD1
TGTGCCAGCAGCTCGGGACAGGGGGGCTACGGGGAGCTGTTTTTT
CASSSGQGGYGELFF
>TRBV5-4|TRBJ2-3|once|NA
TGTGCCAGCAGCCTCCGGAGGGTAGATACGCAGTATTTT
CASSLRRVDTQYF
>TRBV5-1|TRBJ2-2|once|NA
TGCGCCAGCAGCTTGGCCTTGAGCACCGGGGAGCTGTTTTTT
CASSLALSTGELFF
>TRBV2|TRBJ2-2|NA|TRBD2
TGTGCCAGCAGTCTTGGGGAGGGGTACACCGGGGAGCTGTTTTTT
CASSLGEGYTGELFF
>TRBV18|TRBJ1-1|NA|NA
TGTGCCAGCTCCCCGGTCTCCGGGGGCCACACTGAAGCTTTCTTT
CASSPVSGGHTEAFF
>TRBV6-5|TRBJ1-6|NA|NA
TGTGCCAGCAGTTCTGTCGCGGGGACAATTAATTCACCCCTCCACTTT
CASSSVAGTINSPLHF
>TRBV7-3|TRBJ1-1|few|NA
TGTGCCAGCAGCCTCCGCGGGGGGACTGAAGCTTTCTTT
CASSLRGGTEAFF
>TRBV18|TRBJ2-7|once|NA
TGTGCCAGCTCACCGGGTCAGGGGCAGTCCTACGAGCAGTACTTC
CASSPGQGQSYEQYF
>TRBV19|TRBJ2-4|NA|TRBD1
TGTGCCAGTAGTACCCCACGGGACAGCCCCCAGGGCATTCAGTACTTC
CASSTPRDSPQGIQYF
>TRBV29-1|TRBJ2-1|NA|TRBD2
TGCAGCGCAACTAGCGGGGGGGCCCTGAATGAGCAGTTCTTC
CSATSGGALNEQFF
>TRBV6-1|TRBJ1-5|NA|TRBD1
TGTGCCAGCAGGACGGGGACAGGGGTCGGCCAGCCCCAGCATTTT
CASRTGTGVGQPQHF
>TRBV18|TRBJ1-6|NA|NA
TGTGCCAGCTCACTTGGGAGCTCCTATAATTCACCCCTCCACTTT
CASSLGSSYNSPLHF
>TRBV7-2|TRBJ2-7|NA|NA
TGTGCCAGCAGCCCTGGTACCGGGAGATACGAGCAGTACTTC
CASSPGTGRYEQYF
>TRBV2|TRBJ2-1|NA|NA
TGTGCCAGCAGTGAAATCGGGGCAGGGGAGCAGTTCTTC
CASSEIGAGEQFF
>TRBV11-2|TRBJ1-1|once|NA
TGTGCCAGCAGCTTAGGTACAAAGCCAGGGGCTGAAGCTTTCTTT
CASSLGTKPGAEAFF
>TRBV27|TRBJ2-5|NA|TRBD1
TGTGCCAGCAGTCATGGACAGGGGTGGGGGCAAGAGACCCAGTACTTC
CASSHGQGWGQETQYF
>TRBV7-2|TRBJ1-5|few|TRBD1
TGTGCCAGCAGACAAACAGGGGGCCAGCCCCAGCATTTT
CASRQTGGQPQHF
>TRBV11-1|TRBJ2-3|NA|NA
TGTGCCAGCATAGGGTGGCCGGGCGAAGCCTCTAGCACAGATACGCAGTATTTT
CASIGWPGEASSTDTQYF
>TRBV5-1|TRBJ2-2|NA|NA
TGCGCCAGCAGCTCGAGGTCATCTTACACCGGGGAGCTGTTTTTT
CASSSRSSYTGELFF
>TRBV7-2|TRBJ1-2|NA|NA
TGTGCCAGCAGCTTACTCCAGGGTCGTAGTGGCTACACCTTC
CASSLLQGRSGYTF
>TRBV5-1|TRBJ2-6|NA|NA
TGCGCCAGCAGCTCAGGCAGGGCTGGGGCCAACGTCCTGACTTTC
CASSSGRAGANVLTF
>TRBV6-4|TRBJ1-1|NA|NA
TGTGCCAGCAGTGACAGGGCAGGGCCAGCTTTCTTT
CASSDRAGPAFF